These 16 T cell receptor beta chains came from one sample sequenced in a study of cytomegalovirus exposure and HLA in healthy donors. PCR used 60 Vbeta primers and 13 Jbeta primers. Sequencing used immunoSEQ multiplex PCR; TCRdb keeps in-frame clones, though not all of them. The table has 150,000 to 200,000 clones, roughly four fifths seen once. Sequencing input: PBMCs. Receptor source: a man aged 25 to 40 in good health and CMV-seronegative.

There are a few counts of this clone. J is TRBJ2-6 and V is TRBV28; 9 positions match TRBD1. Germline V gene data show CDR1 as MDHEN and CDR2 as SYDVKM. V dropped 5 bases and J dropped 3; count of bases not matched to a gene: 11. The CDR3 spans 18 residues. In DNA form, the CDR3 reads TGTGCCAGCAGTCGACTCGGGACAGGGAGATTTGGGGCCAACGTCCTGACTTTC. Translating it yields CASSRLGTGRFGANVLTF. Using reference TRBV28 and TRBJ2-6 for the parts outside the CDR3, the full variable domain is DVKVTQSSRYLVKRTGEKVFLECVQDMDHENMFWYRQDPGLGLRLIYFSYDVKMKEKGDIPEGYSVSREKKERFSLILESASTNQTSMYLCASSRLGTGRFGANVLTFGAGSRLTVL.

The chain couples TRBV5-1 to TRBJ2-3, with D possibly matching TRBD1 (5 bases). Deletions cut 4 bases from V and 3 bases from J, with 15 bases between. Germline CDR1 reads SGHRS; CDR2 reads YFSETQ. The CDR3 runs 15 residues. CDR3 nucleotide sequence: TGCGCCAGCAGCCCCGGGTCCGCAGGGACAGATACGCAGTATTTT. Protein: CASSPGSAGTDTQYF.

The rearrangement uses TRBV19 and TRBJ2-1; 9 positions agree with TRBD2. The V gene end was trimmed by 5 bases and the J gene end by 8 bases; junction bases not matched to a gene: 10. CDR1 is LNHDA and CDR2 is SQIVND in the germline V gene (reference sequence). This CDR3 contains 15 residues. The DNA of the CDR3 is TGTGCCAGTAGTCCTCTAGCGGGATTTGGCCATGAGCAGTTCTTC. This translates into CASSPLAGFGHEQFF.

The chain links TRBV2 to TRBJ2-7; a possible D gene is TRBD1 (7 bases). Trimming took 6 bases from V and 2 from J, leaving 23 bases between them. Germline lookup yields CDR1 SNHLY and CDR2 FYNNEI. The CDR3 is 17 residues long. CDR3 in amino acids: CASRRRGAGQITYEQYF. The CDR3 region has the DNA TGTGCCAGCAGAAGGAGGGGGGCGGGACAGATTACCTACGAGCAGTACTTC.

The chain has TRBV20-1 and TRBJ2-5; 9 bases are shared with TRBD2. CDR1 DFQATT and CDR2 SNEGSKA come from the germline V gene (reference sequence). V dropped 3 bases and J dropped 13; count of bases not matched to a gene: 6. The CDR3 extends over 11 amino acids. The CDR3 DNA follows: TGCAGTGCTAGTACGCTAGCGGGGTGGTACTTC. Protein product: CSASTLAGWYF.

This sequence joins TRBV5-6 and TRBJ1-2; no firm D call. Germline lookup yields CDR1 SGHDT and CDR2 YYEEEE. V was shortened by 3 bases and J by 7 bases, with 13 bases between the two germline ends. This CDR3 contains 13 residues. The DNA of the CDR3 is TGTGCCAGCAGCTGGCGACTAACCGGTGGCTACACCTTC. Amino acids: CASSWRLTGGYTF.

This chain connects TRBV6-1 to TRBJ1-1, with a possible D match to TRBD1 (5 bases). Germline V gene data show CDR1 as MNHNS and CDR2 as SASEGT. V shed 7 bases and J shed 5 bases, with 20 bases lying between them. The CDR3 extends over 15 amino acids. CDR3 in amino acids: CASTRRAGQETEAFF. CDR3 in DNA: TGTGCCAGCACCCGCAGGGCAGGGCAGGAAACTGAAGCTTTCTTT.

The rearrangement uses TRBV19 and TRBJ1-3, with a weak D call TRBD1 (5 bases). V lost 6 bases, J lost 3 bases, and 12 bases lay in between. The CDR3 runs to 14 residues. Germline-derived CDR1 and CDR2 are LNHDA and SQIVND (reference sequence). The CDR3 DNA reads TGTGCCAGTAGGCGGGACGGCTATGGAAACACCATATATTTT. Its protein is CASRRDGYGNTIYF.

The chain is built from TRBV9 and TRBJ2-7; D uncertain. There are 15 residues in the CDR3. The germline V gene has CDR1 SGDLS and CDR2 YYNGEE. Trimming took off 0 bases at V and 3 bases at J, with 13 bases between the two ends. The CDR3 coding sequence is TGTGCCAGCAGCGTAGTAGGAGTACCGATCTACGAGCAGTACTTC. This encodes CASSVVGVPIYEQYF.

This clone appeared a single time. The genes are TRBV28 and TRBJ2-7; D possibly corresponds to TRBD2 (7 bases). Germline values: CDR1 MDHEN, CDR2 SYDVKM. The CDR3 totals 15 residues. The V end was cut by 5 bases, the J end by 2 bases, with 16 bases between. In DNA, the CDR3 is TGTGCCAGCAGTCCACGGGGGGCGAATGCCTACGAGCAGTACTTC. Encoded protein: CASSPRGANAYEQYF.

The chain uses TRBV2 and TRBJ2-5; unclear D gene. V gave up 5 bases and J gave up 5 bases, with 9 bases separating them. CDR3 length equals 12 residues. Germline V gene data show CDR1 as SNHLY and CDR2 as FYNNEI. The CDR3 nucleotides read TGTGCCAGCAGTCCCGTCGGGGAGACCCAGTACTTC. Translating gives CASSPVGETQYF.

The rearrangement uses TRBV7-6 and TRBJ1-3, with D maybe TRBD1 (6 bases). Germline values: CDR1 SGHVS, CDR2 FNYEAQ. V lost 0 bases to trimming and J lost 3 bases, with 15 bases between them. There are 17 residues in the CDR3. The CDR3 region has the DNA TGTGCCAGCAGCTTAGCGGCGGGGGCTTGGGGTGGAAACACCATATATTTT. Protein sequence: CASSLAAGAWGGNTIYF.

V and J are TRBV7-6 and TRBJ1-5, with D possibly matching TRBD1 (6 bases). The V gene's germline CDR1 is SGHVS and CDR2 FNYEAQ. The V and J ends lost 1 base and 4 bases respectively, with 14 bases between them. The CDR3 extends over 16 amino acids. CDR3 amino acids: CASSLESRGINQPQHF. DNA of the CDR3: TGTGCCAGCAGCTTAGAATCCAGGGGAATAAATCAGCCCCAGCATTTT.

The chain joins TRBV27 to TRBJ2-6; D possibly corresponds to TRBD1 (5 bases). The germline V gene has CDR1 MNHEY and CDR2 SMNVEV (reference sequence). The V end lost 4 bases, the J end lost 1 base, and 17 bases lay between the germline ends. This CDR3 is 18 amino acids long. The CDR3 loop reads CASSSGPESFSGANVLTF. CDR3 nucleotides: TGTGCCAGCAGTTCAGGGCCAGAGTCGTTTTCTGGGGCCAACGTCCTGACTTTC.

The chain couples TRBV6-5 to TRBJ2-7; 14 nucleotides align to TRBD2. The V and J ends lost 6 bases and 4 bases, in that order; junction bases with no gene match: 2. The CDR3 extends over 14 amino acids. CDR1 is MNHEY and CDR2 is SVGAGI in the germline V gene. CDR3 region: CASRTSGRGYEQYF. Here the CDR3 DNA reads TGTGCCAGCAGGACTAGCGGGAGGGGTTACGAGCAGTACTTC.

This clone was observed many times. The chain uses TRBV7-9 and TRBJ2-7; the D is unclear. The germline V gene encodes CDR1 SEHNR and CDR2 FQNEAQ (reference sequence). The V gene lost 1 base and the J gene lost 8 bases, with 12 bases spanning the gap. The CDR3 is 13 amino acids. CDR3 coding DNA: TGTGCCAGCAGCTTAGACTTATCGGTCAAGCAGTACTTC. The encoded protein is CASSLDLSVKQYF.